This paragraph covers one T cell receptor (beta chain) sequence. The data are from a study of blood T cells in healthy people across ages. The authors ran a second PCR of about 6 to 11 cycles using a sample-barcoded 5' primer and a J-beta primer mix. Each TCR beta cDNA got a 12-nucleotide random molecular identifier. TCRdb independently ran MiXCR on the 5' RACE reads; one entry per CDR3 protein. The data show over 1.5 million distinct CDR3 sequences, around half seen once. The sequence derives from a woman in her thirties or forties in good health. Sequencing was done on a sample of blood.

The CDR3 loop is CASSPRLPQGREQYF. CDR3 DNA: TGTGCCAGCAGTCCCAGACTACCCCAGGGTCGCGAGCAGTACTTC. The V and J genes are TRBV27 and TRBJ2-7; TRBD1 or TRBD2 may be the D gene (5 bases each). Trimming pared 5 bases from V and 6 bases from J, leaving 20 bases between. CDR1 and CDR2 from the germline V gene are MNHEY and SMNVEV (reference sequence). The CDR3 loop spans 15 amino acids.